The TCR beta chain under discussion was sequenced for a study of T cells in Graves' hyperthyroidism and ophthalmopathy. Amplification of TCR beta CDR3 regions was performed using RNA transcripts as template. The TCR CDR3 was amplified in a first-round RT-PCR using the HTBI primer set. TCRdb analysed the multiplex PCR reads with MiXCR anew, one entry per CDR3 protein. The sample carries about 640,000 distinct CDR3 sequences, roughly 20% recorded once. V lost 0 bases, J lost 3 bases, and 9 bases lay in between. The germline CDR1 and CDR2 sequences are LGHNA and YSLEER. This CDR3 is 15 amino acids long. What was sequenced was blood. V gene TRBV4-3 combines with J gene TRBJ2-1; a weak D match, TRBD2 (6 bases). This receptor was identified in a man aged 25 to 45 with Graves' ophthalmopathy. CDR3 nucleotide sequence: TGCGCCAGCAGCCAAGATCGGGGGATCTACAATGAGCAGTTCTTC. It encodes CASSQDRGIYNEQFF.